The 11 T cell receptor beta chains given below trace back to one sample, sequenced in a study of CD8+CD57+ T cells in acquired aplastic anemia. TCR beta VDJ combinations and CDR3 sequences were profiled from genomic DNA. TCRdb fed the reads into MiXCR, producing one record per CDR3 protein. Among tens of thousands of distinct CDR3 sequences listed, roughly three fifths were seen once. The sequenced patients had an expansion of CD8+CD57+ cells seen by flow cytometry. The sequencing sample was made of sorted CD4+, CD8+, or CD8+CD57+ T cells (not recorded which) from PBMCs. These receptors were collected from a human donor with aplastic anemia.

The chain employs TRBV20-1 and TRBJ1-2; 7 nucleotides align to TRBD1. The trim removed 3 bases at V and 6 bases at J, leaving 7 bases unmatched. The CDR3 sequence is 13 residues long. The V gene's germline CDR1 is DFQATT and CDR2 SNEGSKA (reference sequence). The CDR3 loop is CSASPSRGNGYTF. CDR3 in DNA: TGCAGTGCTAGCCCCAGCAGGGGGAATGGCTACACCTTC.

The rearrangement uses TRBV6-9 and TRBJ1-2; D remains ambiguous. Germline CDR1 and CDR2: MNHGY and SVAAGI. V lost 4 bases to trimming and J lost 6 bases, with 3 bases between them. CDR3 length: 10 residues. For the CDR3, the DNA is TGTGCCAGCAGTTTAGATGGCTACACCTTC. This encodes CASSLDGYTF.

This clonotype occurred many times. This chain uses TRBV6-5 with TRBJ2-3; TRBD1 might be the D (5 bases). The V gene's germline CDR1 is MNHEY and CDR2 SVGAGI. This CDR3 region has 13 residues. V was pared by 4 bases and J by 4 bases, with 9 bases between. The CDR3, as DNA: TGTGCCAGCAGTTCCACAGGCCCAGATACGCAGTATTTT. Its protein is CASSSTGPDTQYF.

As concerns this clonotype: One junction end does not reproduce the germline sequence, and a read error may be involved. CDR3 sequence (DNA): TGTGCCAGCAGTTTTTCAGGGGGGCCGTACAGTGAGCAGTTCTTC. This translates into CASSFSGGPYSEQFF. The chain joins TRBV28 to TRBJ2-1; maybe TRBD1 (7 bases). The V gene's germline CDR1 is MDHEN and CDR2 SYDVKM. This CDR3 contains 15 residues.

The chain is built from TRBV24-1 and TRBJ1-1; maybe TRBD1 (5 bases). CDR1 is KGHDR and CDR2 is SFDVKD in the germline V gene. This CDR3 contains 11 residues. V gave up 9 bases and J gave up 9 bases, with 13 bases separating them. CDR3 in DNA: TGTGCCACCCGGGACGGAAGAAAAGCTTTCTTT. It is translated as CATRDGRKAFF.

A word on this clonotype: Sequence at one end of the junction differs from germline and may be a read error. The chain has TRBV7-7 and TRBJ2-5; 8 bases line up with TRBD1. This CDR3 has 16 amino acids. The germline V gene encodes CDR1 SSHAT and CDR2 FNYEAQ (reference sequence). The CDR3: CASSFRGRVGQETQYF. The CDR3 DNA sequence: TGTGCTAGCAGCTTCAGGGGGCGAGTCGGGCAAGAGACACAGTACTTC. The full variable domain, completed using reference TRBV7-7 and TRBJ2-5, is GAGVSQSPRYKVTKRGQDVTLRCDPISSHATLYWYQQALGQGPEFLTYFNYEAQPDKSGLPSDRFSAERPEGSISTLTIQRTEQRDSAMYRCASSFRGRVGQETQYFGPGTRLLVL.

CDR3 amino acids: CATSREGGGGQETQYF. In DNA form, the CDR3 reads TGTGCCACCAGCAGAGAGGGGGGGGGCGGGCAAGAGACCCAGTACTTC. The V and J genes are TRBV15 and TRBJ2-5, with D possibly being TRBD2 (7 bases). With 0 bases removed from V and 2 bases from J, the gap between germline ends came to 13 bases. The CDR3 runs to 16 residues. The germline gives CDR1 LNHNV, CDR2 YYDKDF (reference sequence).

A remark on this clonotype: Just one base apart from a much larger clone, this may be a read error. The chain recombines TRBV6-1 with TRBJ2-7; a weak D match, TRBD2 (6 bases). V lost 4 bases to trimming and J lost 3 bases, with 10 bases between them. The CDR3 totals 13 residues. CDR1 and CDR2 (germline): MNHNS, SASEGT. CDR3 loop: CASSATGGYEQYF. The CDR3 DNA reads TGTGCCAGCAGTGCTACCGGGGGCTACGAGCAGTACTTC.

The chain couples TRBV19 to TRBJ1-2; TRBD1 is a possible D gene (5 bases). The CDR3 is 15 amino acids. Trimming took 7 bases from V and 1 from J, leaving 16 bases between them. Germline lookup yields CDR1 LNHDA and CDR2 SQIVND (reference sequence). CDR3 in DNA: TGTGCCAGTAAGTTAGTGGCAGGGAGTAACTATGGCTACACCTTC. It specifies CASKLVAGSNYGYTF.

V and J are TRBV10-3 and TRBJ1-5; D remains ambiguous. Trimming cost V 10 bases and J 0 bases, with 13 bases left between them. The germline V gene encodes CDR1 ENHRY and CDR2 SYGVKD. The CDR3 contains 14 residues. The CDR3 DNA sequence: TGTGCCAGCATAGATCATGGTAGCAATCAGCCCCAGCATTTT. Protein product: CASIDHGSNQPQHF.

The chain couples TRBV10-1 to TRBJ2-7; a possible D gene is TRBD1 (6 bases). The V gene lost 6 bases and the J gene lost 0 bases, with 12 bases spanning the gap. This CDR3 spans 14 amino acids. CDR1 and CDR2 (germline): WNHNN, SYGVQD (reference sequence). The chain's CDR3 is CASSQDRNSYEQYF. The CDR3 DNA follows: TGCGCCAGCAGCCAAGACAGGAACTCCTACGAGCAGTACTTC.